Shown below are 7 T cell receptor beta chains from a single sample sequenced in a study of blood T cell repertoires in COVID-19. Libraries were prepared by immunoSEQ multiplex PCR; TCRdb keeps only in-frame clonotypes and omits some of them. The table has 110,000 or so clones, roughly 91% seen once. The sample taken for sequencing was peripheral blood. These receptor sequences come from a human donor with acute or convalescent COVID-19. The donor label of this sample is uncertain.

The chain recombines TRBV29-1 with TRBJ1-1; D remains unclear. Germline-derived CDR1 and CDR2 are SQVTM and ANQGSEA. The V end lost 4 bases, the J end lost 0 bases, and 9 bases lay between the germline ends. CDR3 length: 13 amino acids. Written as DNA, the CDR3 is TGCAGCGTTGCTAAGCGCATGAACACTGAAGCTTTCTTT. It encodes CSVAKRMNTEAFF.

The rearrangement uses TRBV7-2 and TRBJ1-6, with 9 bases identical to TRBD1. Trimming took 0 bases from V and 7 from J; bases not matched to a gene: 7. Germline-derived CDR1 and CDR2 are SGHTA and FQGNSA. This CDR3 has 17 residues. CDR3 DNA: TGTGCCAGCAGCTTAGCCGGCGGGACAGGGTCAAATTCACCCCTCCACTTT. Translation: CASSLAGGTGSNSPLHF.

J is TRBJ2-5 and V is TRBV27; TRBD2 aligns across 12 bases. The germline gives CDR1 MNHEY, CDR2 SMNVEV (reference sequence). V lost 5 bases to trimming and J lost 9 bases; unmatched junction nucleotides: 7. This CDR3 is 14 amino acids long. The CDR3 protein is CASSIETSGRAQYF. In DNA, the CDR3 is TGTGCCAGCAGTATCGAGACTAGCGGGAGAGCCCAGTACTTC.

The gene calls are TRBV28 and TRBJ2-7; 10 bases line up with TRBD1. The CDR3 runs 20 residues. J was trimmed by 1 base and V by 5 bases; bases with no gene match: 20. CDR1 and CDR2 from the germline V gene are MDHEN and SYDVKM. CDR3 sequence: CASSPSADRGRISISYEQYF. DNA of the CDR3: TGTGCCAGCAGTCCATCCGCGGACAGGGGGAGGATAAGTATTTCCTACGAGCAGTACTTC.

This chain joins TRBV4-2 and TRBJ2-3; 10 bases agree with TRBD2. V gave up 0 bases and J gave up 8 bases; unmatched junction bases: 11. The CDR3 has 17 amino acids. Germline V CDR1 and CDR2: LGHNA, YNFKEQ. CDR3 coding DNA: TGTGCCAGCAGCCAAGATAGGCGTGGACTAGCGGTCGGTACGCAGTATTTT. This sequence encodes CASSQDRRGLAVGTQYF.

J is TRBJ2-7 and V is TRBV27; 7 bases are shared with TRBD2. The CDR3 has 17 amino acids. V was clipped by 1 base and J by 0 bases; unmatched bases: 9. The germline V gene encodes CDR1 MNHEY and CDR2 SMNVEV (reference sequence). This chain's CDR3 is CASSLFGLAESSYEQYF. In DNA form, the CDR3 reads TGTGCCAGCAGTTTATTCGGGCTAGCGGAAAGCTCCTACGAGCAGTACTTC.

The gene calls are TRBV25-1 and TRBJ1-1; D is possibly TRBD1 (5 bases). CDR1 MGHDK and CDR2 SYGVNS come from the germline V gene. This CDR3 spans 14 amino acids. V gave up 2 bases and J gave up 1 base, with 8 bases separating them. CDR3 in DNA: TGTGCCAGCAGTGAAGGCCAGGGGAACACTGAAGCTTTCTTT. Amino acid sequence: CASSEGQGNTEAFF.